The clone carrying this T cell receptor beta chain occurred once. Repertoires were generated with immunoSEQ multiplex PCR, while TCRdb's copy carries only in-frame clones and drops some. This repertoire shows about 79,000 clones, around nine tenths found once; its top ten account for approximately 15%. The sample comes from a study of blood T cell repertoires in COVID-19. Study background: Acute and convalescent COVID-19 specimens originated in the United States, Italy and Spain. Nucleic acid was either cDNA or gDNA, and it came from T cells, B-cell-depleted T cells, or PBMCs.

CDR1 and CDR2 (germline): MGHRA, YSYEKL. The CDR3 loop spans 15 amino acids. Trimming shortened V by 0 bases and J by 3 bases, and 10 bases separated the two germline ends. Sequenced sample: peripheral blood. V gene TRBV4-1 combines with J gene TRBJ2-3; perhaps TRBD1 as D (5 bases). This TCR came from a man between 65 and 85 years old with active or convalescent COVID-19. The CDR3 DNA reads as TGCGCCAGCAGCCAAGATGGGGCCAAGACAGATACGCAGTATTTT. It encodes CASSQDGAKTDTQYF.